The text below deals with one TCR beta chain. The CDR3 has 14 residues. CDR1 is GTSNPN and CDR2 is SVGIG in the germline V gene (reference sequence). Trimming took 5 bases from V and 7 from J, leaving 18 bases between them. As for the donors, each was a healthy bone marrow donor. The data stem from a study of cytomegalovirus exposure and HLA in healthy donors. 60 Vbeta and 13 Jbeta primers were used in PCR. Clones were sequenced by immunoSEQ multiplex PCR, and TCRdb holds only the in-frame ones, with some missing. Of 55,000 to 85,000 clones in the sample, 80% to 90% were seen once. This TCR was recovered from a woman in her twenties or thirties in good health and CMV-seronegative. J is TRBJ2-1 and V is TRBV30, with a tentative D call TRBD2 (6 bases). Sample: PBMCs. In nucleotides, the CDR3 is TGTGCCTGGGCCCCCAAAGCGGGTTGGAATGAGCAGTTCTTC. Protein sequence: CAWAPKAGWNEQFF.